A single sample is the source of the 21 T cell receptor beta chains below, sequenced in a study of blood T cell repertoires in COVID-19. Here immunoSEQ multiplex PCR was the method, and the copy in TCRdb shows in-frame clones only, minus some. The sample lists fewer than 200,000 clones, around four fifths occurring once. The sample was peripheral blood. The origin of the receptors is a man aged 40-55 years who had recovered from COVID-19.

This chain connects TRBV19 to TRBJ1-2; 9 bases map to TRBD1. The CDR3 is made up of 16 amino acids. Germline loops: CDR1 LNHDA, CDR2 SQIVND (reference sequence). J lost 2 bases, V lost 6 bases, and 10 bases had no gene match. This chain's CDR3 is CASRGETGGRNYGYTF. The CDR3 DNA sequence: TGTGCCAGTAGGGGGGAAACAGGGGGCCGAAACTATGGCTACACCTTC.

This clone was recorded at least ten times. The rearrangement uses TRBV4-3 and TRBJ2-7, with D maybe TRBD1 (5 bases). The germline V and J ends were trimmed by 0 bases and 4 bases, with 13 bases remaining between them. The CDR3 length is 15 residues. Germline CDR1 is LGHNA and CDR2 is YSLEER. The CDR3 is CASSQETVKTYEQYF. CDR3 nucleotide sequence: TGCGCCAGCAGCCAAGAGACAGTAAAGACGTACGAGCAGTACTTC.

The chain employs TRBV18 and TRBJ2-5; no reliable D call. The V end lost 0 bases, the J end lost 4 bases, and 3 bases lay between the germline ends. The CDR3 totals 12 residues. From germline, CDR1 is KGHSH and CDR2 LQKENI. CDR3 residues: CASSPPGETQYF. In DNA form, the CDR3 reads TGTGCCAGCTCACCACCCGGAGAGACCCAGTACTTC.

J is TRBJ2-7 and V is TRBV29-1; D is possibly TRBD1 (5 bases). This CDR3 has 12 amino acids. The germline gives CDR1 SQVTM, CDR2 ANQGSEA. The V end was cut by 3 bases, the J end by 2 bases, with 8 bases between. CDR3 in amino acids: CSVEIGAYEQYF. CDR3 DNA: TGCAGCGTTGAGATAGGGGCCTACGAGCAGTACTTC.

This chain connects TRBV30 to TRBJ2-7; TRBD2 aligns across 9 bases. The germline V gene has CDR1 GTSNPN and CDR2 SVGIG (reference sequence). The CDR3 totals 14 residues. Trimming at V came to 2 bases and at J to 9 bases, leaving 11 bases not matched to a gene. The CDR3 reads CAWSPRGGLAGQYF. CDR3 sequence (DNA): TGTGCCTGGAGTCCTCGGGGGGGACTAGCCGGGCAGTACTTC.

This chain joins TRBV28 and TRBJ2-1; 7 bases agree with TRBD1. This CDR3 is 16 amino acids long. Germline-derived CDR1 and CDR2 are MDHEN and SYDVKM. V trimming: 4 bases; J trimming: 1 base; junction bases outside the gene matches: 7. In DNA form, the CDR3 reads TGTGCCAGCAGTTCCTACAGGGGCCCGTCCTACAATGAGCAGTTCTTC. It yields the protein CASSSYRGPSYNEQFF. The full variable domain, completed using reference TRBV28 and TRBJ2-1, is DVKVTQSSRYLVKRTGEKVFLECVQDMDHENMFWYRQDPGLGLRLIYFSYDVKMKEKGDIPEGYSVSREKKERFSLILESASTNQTSMYLCASSSYRGPSYNEQFFGPGTRLTVL.

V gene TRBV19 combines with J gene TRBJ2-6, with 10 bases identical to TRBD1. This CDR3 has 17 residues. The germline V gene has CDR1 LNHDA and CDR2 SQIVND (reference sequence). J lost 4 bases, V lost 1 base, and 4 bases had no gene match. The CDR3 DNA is TGTGCCAGTAGTATAGGACAGGGGGCCGCCGGGGCCAACGTCCTGACTTTC. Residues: CASSIGQGAAGANVLTF.

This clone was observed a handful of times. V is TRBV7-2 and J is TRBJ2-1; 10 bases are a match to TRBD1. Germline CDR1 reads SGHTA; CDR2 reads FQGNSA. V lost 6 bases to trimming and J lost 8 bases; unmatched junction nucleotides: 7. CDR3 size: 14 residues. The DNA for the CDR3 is TGTGCCAGCAGTCGGACAGGGGGGAGAGATGAGCAGTTCTTC. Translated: CASSRTGGRDEQFF. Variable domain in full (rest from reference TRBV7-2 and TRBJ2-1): GAGVSQSPSNKVTEKGKDVELRCDPISGHTALYWYRQSLGQGLEFLIYFQGNSAPDKSGLPSDRFSAERTGGSVSTLTIQRTQQEDSAVYLCASSRTGGRDEQFFGPGTRLTVL.

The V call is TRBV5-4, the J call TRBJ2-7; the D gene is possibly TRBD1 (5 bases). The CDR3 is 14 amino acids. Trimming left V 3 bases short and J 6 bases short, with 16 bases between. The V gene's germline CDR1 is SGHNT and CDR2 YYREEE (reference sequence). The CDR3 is CASSSESRQTEQYF. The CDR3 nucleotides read TGTGCCAGCAGCTCCGAATCAAGACAGACCGAGCAGTACTTC.

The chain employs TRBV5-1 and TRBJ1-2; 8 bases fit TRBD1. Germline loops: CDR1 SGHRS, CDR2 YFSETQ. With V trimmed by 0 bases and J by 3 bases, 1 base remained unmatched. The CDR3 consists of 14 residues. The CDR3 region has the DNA TGCGCCAGCAGCTTGGCAGGGGGCGACTATGGCTACACCTTC. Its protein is CASSLAGGDYGYTF.

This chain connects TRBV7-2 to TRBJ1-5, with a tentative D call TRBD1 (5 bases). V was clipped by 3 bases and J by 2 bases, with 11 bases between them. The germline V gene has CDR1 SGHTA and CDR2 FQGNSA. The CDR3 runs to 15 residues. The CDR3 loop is CASSFQRGGNQPQHF. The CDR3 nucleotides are TGTGCCAGCAGCTTCCAAAGGGGCGGCAATCAGCCCCAGCATTTT.

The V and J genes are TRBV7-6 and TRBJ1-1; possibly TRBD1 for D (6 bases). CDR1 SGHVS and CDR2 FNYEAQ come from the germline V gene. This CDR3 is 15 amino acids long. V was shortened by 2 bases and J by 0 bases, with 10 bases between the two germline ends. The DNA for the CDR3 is TGTGCCAGCAGCTTATTACAGGGCATGAACACTGAAGCTTTCTTT. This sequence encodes CASSLLQGMNTEAFF.

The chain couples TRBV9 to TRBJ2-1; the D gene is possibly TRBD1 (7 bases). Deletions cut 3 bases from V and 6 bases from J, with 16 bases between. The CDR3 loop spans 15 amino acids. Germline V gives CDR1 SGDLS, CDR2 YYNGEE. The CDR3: CASSAGGTVSNEQFF. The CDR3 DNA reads TGTGCCAGCAGCGCCGGCGGGACAGTCTCCAATGAGCAGTTCTTC.

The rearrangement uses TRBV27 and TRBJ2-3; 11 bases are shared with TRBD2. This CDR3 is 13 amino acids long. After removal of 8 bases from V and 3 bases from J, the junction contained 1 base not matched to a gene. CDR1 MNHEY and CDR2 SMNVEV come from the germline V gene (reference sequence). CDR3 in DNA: TGTGCCAGCCGGACTAGCGGGACAGATACGCAGTATTTT. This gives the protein CASRTSGTDTQYF.

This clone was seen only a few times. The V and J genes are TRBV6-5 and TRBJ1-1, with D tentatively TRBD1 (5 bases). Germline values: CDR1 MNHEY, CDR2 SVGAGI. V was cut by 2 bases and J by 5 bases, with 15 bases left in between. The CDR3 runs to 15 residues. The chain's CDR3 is CASSYGGGARTEAFF. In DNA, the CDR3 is TGTGCCAGCAGTTACGGGGGAGGGGCGCGGACTGAAGCTTTCTTT.

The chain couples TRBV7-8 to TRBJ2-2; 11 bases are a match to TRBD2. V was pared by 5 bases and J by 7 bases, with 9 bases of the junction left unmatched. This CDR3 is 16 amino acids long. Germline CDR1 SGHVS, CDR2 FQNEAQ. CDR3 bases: TGTGCCAGCAGCACAACGACTAGCGGGAAAGGCGGGGAGCTGTTTTTT. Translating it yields CASSTTTSGKGGELFF.

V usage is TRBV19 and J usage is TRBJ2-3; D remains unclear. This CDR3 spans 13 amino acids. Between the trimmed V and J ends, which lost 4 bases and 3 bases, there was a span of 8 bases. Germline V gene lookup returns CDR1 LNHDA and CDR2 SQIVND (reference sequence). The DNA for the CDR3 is TGTGCCAGTAGTAAACAGTTTACAGATACGCAGTATTTT. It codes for CASSKQFTDTQYF.

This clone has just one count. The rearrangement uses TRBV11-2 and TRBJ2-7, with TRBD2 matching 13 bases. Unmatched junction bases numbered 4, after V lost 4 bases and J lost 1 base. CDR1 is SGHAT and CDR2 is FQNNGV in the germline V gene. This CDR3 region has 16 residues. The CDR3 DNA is TGTGCCAGCAGCTCCTGGACTAGCGGGGGATCCTACGAGCAGTACTTC. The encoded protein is CASSSWTSGGSYEQYF.

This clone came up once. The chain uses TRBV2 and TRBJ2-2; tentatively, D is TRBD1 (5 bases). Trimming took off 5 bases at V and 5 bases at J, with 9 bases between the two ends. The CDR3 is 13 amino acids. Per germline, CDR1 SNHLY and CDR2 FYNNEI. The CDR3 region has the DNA TGTGCCAGCAGTCCCAGGGAAACCGGGGAGCTGTTTTTT. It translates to CASSPRETGELFF.

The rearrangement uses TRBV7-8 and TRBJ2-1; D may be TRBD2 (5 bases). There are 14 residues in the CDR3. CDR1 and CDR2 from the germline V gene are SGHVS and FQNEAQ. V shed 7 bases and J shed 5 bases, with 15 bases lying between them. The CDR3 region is CASNFGMEHNEQFF. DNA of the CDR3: TGTGCCAGCAACTTCGGGATGGAACACAATGAGCAGTTCTTC.

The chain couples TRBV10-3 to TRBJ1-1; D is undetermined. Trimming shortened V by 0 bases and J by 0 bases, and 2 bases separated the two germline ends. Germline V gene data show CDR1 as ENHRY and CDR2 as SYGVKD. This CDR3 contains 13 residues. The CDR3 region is CAISESMNTEAFF. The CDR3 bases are TGTGCCATCAGTGAGTCTATGAACACTGAAGCTTTCTTT.